Reported below is one T cell receptor beta chain. The target antigen is unknown. Germline-derived CDR1 and CDR2 are ENHRY and SYGVKD. The CDR3 consists of 17 residues. Losses at the gene ends were 10 bases for V and 1 base for J; bases not matched to a gene: 15. The sample comes from a study of shared clonotypes between healthy human individuals. Study context: Researchers assigned three CD4 naive, three CD4 memory, two CD8 naive and one CD8 memory plate to each donor. The study, taken as a whole, reports: Though the depth was large, rarefaction showed that sorted-subset sequencing was incomplete.

Repertoires were generated with immunoSEQ multiplex PCR, while TCRdb's copy carries only in-frame clones and drops some. Among some 2,000,000 clones listed, around 95% were seen once. The chain is built from TRBV10-3 and TRBJ2-3, with TRBD2 matching 9 bases. Sequenced sample: naive CD4+ T cells sorted from blood. Subset in this sample: CD45RA+ positively selected. The origin of this receptor is a young man in good health. The CDR3 loop reads CATEGSSGSRGTDTQYF. For the CDR3, the DNA is TGTGCCACCGAGGGAAGTAGCGGGAGTCGTGGCACAGATACGCAGTATTTT.